The 27 T cell receptor beta chains in this list originate from one sample, sequenced in a study of metastatic and nonmetastatic thyroid tumors (dated by TCRdb to 2020 to 2022). None of the patients had been given any treatment before thyroid surgery. Libraries came from PCR. The sequencer listed for this sample is Illumina HiSeq 4000. TCRdb reprocessed the public reads (quality trimming at Q25 with fastp, clone calling with MiXCR) and kept in-frame beta chains. For this sample the table gives about 19,000 clones, of which around 38% were detected only once. The ten biggest clones cover about 26% of the sample. Sequenced material: tumor tissue. Source of these receptors: a female donor with papillary thyroid cancer or a benign thyroid nodule (not recorded which). Some clones in this sample may be carry-over from other donors' samples.

This chain connects TRBV5-4 to TRBJ1-2; a possible D gene is TRBD1 (5 bases). With 7 bases removed from V and 8 bases from J, the gap between germline ends came to 18 bases. Germline V lookup: CDR1 SGHNT, CDR2 YYREEE (reference sequence). The CDR3 covers 13 residues. The CDR3 DNA reads TGTGCCAGCGGGTCCGGGGCCCAGGACGGCTACACCTTC. Translation gives CASGSGAQDGYTF.

The genes are TRBV6-5 and TRBJ1-6, with 8 bases lining up with TRBD1. Germline CDR1 MNHEY, CDR2 SVGAGI. CDR3 length: 13 residues. V lost 4 bases, J lost 9 bases, and 2 bases stayed unmatched. The CDR3 here is CASSWTGFSPLHF. In DNA form, the CDR3 reads TGTGCCAGCAGTTGGACAGGGTTTTCACCCCTCCACTTT.

The rearrangement uses TRBV6-2 or TRBV6-3 and TRBJ1-5; no reliable D call. CDR1 and CDR2 (germline): MNHEY, SVGEGT. Trimming pared 5 bases from V and 0 bases from J, leaving 8 bases between. CDR3 length equals 14 residues. In DNA form, the CDR3 reads TGTGCCAGCAGTCCGGGCCTTAGCAATCAGCCCCAGCATTTT. It specifies CASSPGLSNQPQHF.

The chain is built from TRBV12-3 or TRBV12-4 and TRBJ2-7; D not certain. The CDR3 covers 12 residues. V lost 5 bases and J lost 7, with 12 bases in between. The CDR3 region has the DNA TGTGCCAGCAGTAGCGCCTCTGGGGAGCAGTACTTC. It is translated as CASSSASGEQYF.

In its sample, this clone was seen a few times. The V gene is TRBV30, the J gene TRBJ2-7; D may be TRBD1 (7 bases). The CDR3 totals 15 residues. CDR1 is GTSNPN, CDR2 SVGIG, per germline (reference sequence). The germline V and J ends were trimmed by 3 bases and 2 bases, with 17 bases remaining between them. This CDR3 is CAWRRGAGGPYEQYF. The CDR3 nucleotides are TGTGCCTGGAGGAGAGGGGCAGGGGGGCCCTACGAGCAGTACTTC.

This clone was detected only a few times. CDR3 in DNA: TGTGCCAGCAGCCCAGGAGAGACCCAGTACTTC. Translating it yields CASSPGETQYF. V usage is TRBV6-1 and J usage is TRBJ2-5; no clear D. Germline V gene sequence: CDR1 MNHNS, CDR2 SASEGT. Deletions cut 6 bases from V and 4 bases from J, with 6 bases between. CDR3 length: 11 residues.

With respect to this clone: Relative to the germline gene, one junction end is altered; a read error may explain this. The rearrangement links TRBV9 to TRBJ2-1; 9 nucleotides line up with TRBD2. Per the germline V gene, CDR1 is SGDLS and CDR2 is YYNGEE. This CDR3 region has 15 residues. CDR3 amino acids: CVSSPRSGSLNEQFF. CDR3 bases: TGTGTCAGCAGCCCTCGTAGCGGGAGTTTAAATGAGCAGTTCTTC.

CDR3 DNA sequence: TGTGCCAGCAGCCAAGGATCCTGGGCCTCCTACAATGAGCAGTTCTTC. Protein product: CASSQGSWASYNEQFF. The rearrangement links TRBV3-1 to TRBJ2-1; D is undetermined. Germline lookup yields CDR1 LGHDT and CDR2 YNNKEL (reference sequence). The V and J ends lost 1 base and 0 bases respectively, with 10 bases between them. This CDR3 has 16 amino acids.

This clone was seen a few times. The J gene is TRBJ2-1, the V gene TRBV28; D perhaps matches TRBD2 (6 bases). This CDR3 comprises 15 residues. V was cut by 1 base and J by 8 bases, with 15 bases left in between. Germline V gives CDR1 MDHEN, CDR2 SYDVKM. CDR3 residues: CASSLSGLYEDEQFF. CDR3 nucleotide sequence: TGTGCCAGCAGTTTATCGGGACTCTACGAGGATGAGCAGTTCTTC.

The V gene is TRBV24-1, the J gene TRBJ2-1, with D unresolved. V lost 3 bases, J lost 0 bases, and 11 bases lay in between. The V gene's germline CDR1 is KGHDR and CDR2 SFDVKD. The CDR3 consists of 16 residues. CDR3 protein: CATSDIGASSYNEQFF. In nucleotides, the CDR3 is TGTGCCACCAGTGATATCGGTGCTAGCTCCTACAATGAGCAGTTCTTC.

The chain is built from TRBV9 and TRBJ2-1; 11 positions agree with TRBD1. The ends lost 0 bases at V and 0 bases at J; junction bases unmatched: 2. Per the germline V gene, CDR1 is SGDLS and CDR2 is YYNGEE. The CDR3 spans 17 residues. The CDR3 sequence is CASSVGGTGGSYNEQFF. CDR3 nucleotides: TGTGCCAGCAGCGTAGGCGGGACAGGGGGCTCCTACAATGAGCAGTTCTTC. The whole variable domain, filled in from reference TRBV9 and TRBJ2-1, reads DSGVTQTPKHLITATGQRVTLRCSPRSGDLSVYWYQQSLDQGLQFLIQYYNGEERAKGNILERFSAQQFPDLHSELNLSSLELGDSALYFCASSVGGTGGSYNEQFFGPGTRLTVL.

The V and J genes are TRBV20-1 and TRBJ2-1; 8 bases map to TRBD2. Trimming at V came to 3 bases and at J to 10 bases, leaving 5 bases not matched to a gene. The V gene's germline CDR1 is DFQATT and CDR2 SNEGSKA (reference sequence). There are 12 residues in the CDR3. CDR3 nucleotides: TGCAGTGCTAGGGGACTAGGACGCGAGCAGTTCTTC. Encoded protein: CSARGLGREQFF.

In its sample, this clone was seen a few times. The chain uses TRBV10-3 and TRBJ2-2; tentative D call: TRBD1 (6 bases). V dropped 6 bases and J dropped 6 bases, with 11 bases sitting between them. CDR3 length: 13 amino acids. The germline CDR1 and CDR2 sequences are ENHRY and SYGVKD. Here the CDR3 reads CAISRGGAGELFF. CDR3 coding DNA: TGTGCCATCAGCAGAGGGGGTGCCGGGGAGCTGTTTTTT.

The chain employs TRBV24-1 and TRBJ2-1, with D unresolved. V was pared by 5 bases and J by 6 bases, with 4 bases between. Germline V gene lookup returns CDR1 KGHDR and CDR2 SFDVKD. This CDR3 comprises 11 residues. In DNA, the CDR3 is TGTGCCACCAGTGGGACCAATGAGCAGTTCTTC. As protein: CATSGTNEQFF.

The CDR3 loop is CASSGRFNEQFF. The CDR3 bases are TGTGCCAGCAGTGGACGGTTCAATGAGCAGTTCTTC. This chain joins TRBV6-1 and TRBJ2-1; D unresolved. V dropped 4 bases and J dropped 6 bases, with 7 bases sitting between them. The CDR3 contains 12 residues. Germline V lookup: CDR1 MNHNS, CDR2 SASEGT.

The genes are TRBV9 and TRBJ2-3; tentatively, D is TRBD2 (5 bases). V lost 3 bases to trimming and J lost 9 bases, with 14 bases between them. The CDR3 length is 13 residues. Germline V gene lookup returns CDR1 SGDLS and CDR2 YYNGEE. The CDR3 nucleotides are TGTGCCAGCAGCGCAGAGGTCCGAGGGACGCAGTATTTT. Amino acids: CASSAEVRGTQYF.

The DNA for the CDR3 is TGTGCCAGCACCAGCAATGCCGGGGAGCTGTTTTTT. As protein: CASTSNAGELFF. This chain uses TRBV27 with TRBJ2-2; unclear D gene. V lost 7 bases to trimming and J lost 6 bases, with 9 bases between them. Germline V gives CDR1 MNHEY, CDR2 SMNVEV (reference sequence). The CDR3 covers 12 residues.

The chain uses TRBV19 and TRBJ1-2, with D tentatively TRBD1 (5 bases). From germline, CDR1 is LNHDA and CDR2 SQIVND (reference sequence). This CDR3 contains 14 residues. Trimming took 3 bases from V and 7 from J, leaving 15 bases between them. Written as DNA, the CDR3 is TGTGCCAGTAGTATCGTCGGACAAAAACTTGGCTACACCTTC. This sequence encodes CASSIVGQKLGYTF.

The chain links TRBV11-2 to TRBJ1-4, with D hard to call. CDR3 length: 15 amino acids. Germline CDR1 reads SGHAT; CDR2 reads FQNNGV. Trimming stripped 5 bases from V and 5 bases from J, with 15 bases between. The CDR3 nucleotides are TGTGCCAGCAGCCTATTCAGCGGGGAAAATGAAAAACTGTTTTTT. Amino acid sequence: CASSLFSGENEKLFF.

The V call is TRBV4-1, the J call TRBJ1-5, with unresolved D. Germline loops: CDR1 MGHRA, CDR2 YSYEKL. The ends were cut back, 0 bases at V and 8 bases at J, with 17 bases in the middle. The CDR3 length is 16 residues. The CDR3: CASSQDSRASGKPQHF. CDR3 coding DNA: TGCGCCAGCAGCCAAGATTCCCGGGCTTCGGGGAAGCCCCAGCATTTT.

This clone occurred a few times. The chain employs TRBV5-1 and TRBJ2-3; tentative D call: TRBD1 (5 bases). CDR1 and CDR2 from the germline V gene are SGHRS and YFSETQ. The V end was cut by 0 bases, the J end by 3 bases, with 8 bases between. The CDR3 is 14 amino acids. The CDR3 protein is CASSLGRATDTQYF. In nucleotides, the CDR3 is TGCGCCAGCAGCTTGGGCAGGGCGACAGATACGCAGTATTTT.

This clone was counted only a few times. The chain links TRBV12-3 or TRBV12-4 to TRBJ2-5, with TRBD1 matching over 10 bases. CDR3 length equals 13 residues. V lost 10 bases, J lost 5 bases, and 7 bases stayed unmatched. The CDR3, as DNA: TGTGCCACAATGGGGACAGGGGCCGAGACCCAGTACTTC. This codes for CATMGTGAETQYF.

This sequence joins TRBV28 and TRBJ2-7; weak D call: TRBD1 (5 bases). This CDR3 spans 15 amino acids. Trimming took off 7 bases at V and 0 bases at J, with 16 bases between the two ends. Germline loops: CDR1 MDHEN, CDR2 SYDVKM. The CDR3 DNA follows: TGTGCCAGCACCGACCCAGGGTTAAGCTCCTACGAGCAGTACTTC. Translating it yields CASTDPGLSSYEQYF.

The V gene is TRBV7-2, the J gene TRBJ2-7; 8 positions match TRBD2. Germline loops: CDR1 SGHTA, CDR2 FQGNSA. CDR3 size: 15 residues. V trimming: 5 bases; J trimming: 3 bases; junction bases outside the gene matches: 9. The CDR3 sequence is CASSTLGTSVYEQYF. The CDR3 DNA follows: TGTGCCAGCAGCACCCTCGGGACTAGTGTCTACGAGCAGTACTTC.

The V call is TRBV3-1, the J call TRBJ2-1, with D unclear. The CDR3 length is 16 residues. Trimming took off 4 bases at V and 6 bases at J, with 19 bases between the two ends. Germline CDR1 is LGHDT and CDR2 is YNNKEL (reference sequence). CDR3: CASSLTTPGLGNEQFF. In DNA form, the CDR3 reads TGTGCCAGCAGCCTCACAACCCCGGGCCTGGGCAATGAGCAGTTCTTC.

The J gene is TRBJ1-2, the V gene TRBV4-1; no reliable D call. Per germline, CDR1 MGHRA and CDR2 YSYEKL. The CDR3 spans 15 residues. Trimming removed 1 base from V and 3 bases from J, with 12 bases in between. CDR3 bases: TGCGCCAGCAGCCAAGTACCGGGATCTTACTATGGCTACACCTTC. The encoded protein is CASSQVPGSYYGYTF.

This clone has a single count. The gene calls are TRBV7-3 and TRBJ2-5; tentative D call: TRBD2 (6 bases). The V and J ends lost 1 base and 5 bases respectively, with 11 bases between them. Germline CDR1 reads SGHTA; CDR2 reads FQGTGA. This CDR3 region has 14 residues. In DNA, the CDR3 is TGTGCCAGCAGCTTAAATGGGGCGGGGGAGACCCAGTACTTC. Amino acids: CASSLNGAGETQYF.